This TCR beta chain was recorded in a study of T-cell memory formation after mild COVID-19. Study outcomes and limitations: The finding that pre-infection memory included some responding clones suggested that cross-reactive memory joined.

This clonotype was detected only a few times. The antigen remains unidentified. Each CDR3 protein is one row after TCRdb ran MiXCR on the 5' RACE reads. The sample records 400,000 to 500,000 distinct CDR3 sequences, roughly 18% being singletons. This receptor was identified in a man younger than 35 who had mild COVID-19 (a few samples of this study predate the infection). Cell type and time point are not known. Sequencing was done on a sample of PBMCs or a T cell subset sorted from them (not recorded which).

In DNA form, the CDR3 reads TGTGCCAGCAGTTACCTACCGACAGCGGCCTCCGTCTATGGCTACACCTTC. Translated, it gives CASSYLPTAASVYGYTF. This sequence joins TRBV6-5 and TRBJ1-2; weak D call: TRBD1 (5 bases). Germline-derived CDR1 and CDR2 are MNHEY and SVGAGI. This CDR3 has 17 residues. Deletions cut 2 bases from V and 4 bases from J, with 20 bases between.